This TCR beta chain appears in the sequencing data of a study of radiation and T cells in renal cell carcinoma. Time point indicated: baseline pretreatment blood. Documented treatment: 15 Gy SBRT to primary tumor, nephrectomy 4 weeks later. Radiation-treated patients gave blood at baseline, week 2 and week 4. Method: immunoSEQ multiplex PCR; TCRdb's copy keeps in-frame clones and lacks some. Counted here are 100,000 to 150,000 clones, around 80% occurring once; the ten biggest clones make up about 2.9%. The germline V gene encodes CDR1 SGHTA and CDR2 FQGTGA. The CDR3 sequence is 15 residues long. V was trimmed by 5 bases and J by 4 bases, leaving 14 bases between them.

The chain is built from TRBV7-3 and TRBJ2-2; D remains unclear. This specimen was blood, taken from a patient whose treatment included radiotherapy and nephrectomy. This TCR was recovered from a woman aged 55-70 years with renal cell carcinoma. In DNA, the CDR3 is TGTGCCAGCAGCCAATCAGGAGAGCCCACCGGGGAGCTGTTTTTT. This sequence encodes CASSQSGEPTGELFF.